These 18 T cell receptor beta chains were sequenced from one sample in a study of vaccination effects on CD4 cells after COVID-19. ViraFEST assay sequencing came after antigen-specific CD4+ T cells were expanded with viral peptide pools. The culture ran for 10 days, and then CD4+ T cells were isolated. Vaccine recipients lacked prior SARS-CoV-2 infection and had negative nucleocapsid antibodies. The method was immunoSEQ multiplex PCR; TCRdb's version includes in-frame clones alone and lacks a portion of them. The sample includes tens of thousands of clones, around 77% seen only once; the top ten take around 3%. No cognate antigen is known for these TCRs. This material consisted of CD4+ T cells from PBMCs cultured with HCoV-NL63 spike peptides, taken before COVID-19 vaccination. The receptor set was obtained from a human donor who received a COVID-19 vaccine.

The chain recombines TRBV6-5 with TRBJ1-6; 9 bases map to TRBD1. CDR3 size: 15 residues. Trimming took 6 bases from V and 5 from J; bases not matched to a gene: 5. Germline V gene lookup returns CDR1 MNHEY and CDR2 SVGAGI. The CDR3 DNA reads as TGTGCCAGCAGCACTGACAGGGGGAATAATTCACCCCTCCACTTT. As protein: CASSTDRGNNSPLHF.

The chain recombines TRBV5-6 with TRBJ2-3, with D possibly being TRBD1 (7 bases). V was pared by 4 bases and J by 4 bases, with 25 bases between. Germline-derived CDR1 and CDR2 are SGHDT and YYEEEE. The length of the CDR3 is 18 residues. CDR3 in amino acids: CASSPVPSGGKGADTQYF. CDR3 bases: TGTGCCAGCAGCCCCGTCCCGTCAGGGGGGAAAGGAGCAGATACGCAGTATTTT.

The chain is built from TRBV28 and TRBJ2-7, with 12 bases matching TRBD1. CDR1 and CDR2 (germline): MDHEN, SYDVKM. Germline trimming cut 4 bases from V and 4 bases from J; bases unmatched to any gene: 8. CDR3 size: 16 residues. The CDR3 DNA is TGTGCCAGCAGTTCAGGGGGGACAGGGGGCGTATACGAGCAGTACGTC. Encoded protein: CASSSGGTGGVYEQYV.

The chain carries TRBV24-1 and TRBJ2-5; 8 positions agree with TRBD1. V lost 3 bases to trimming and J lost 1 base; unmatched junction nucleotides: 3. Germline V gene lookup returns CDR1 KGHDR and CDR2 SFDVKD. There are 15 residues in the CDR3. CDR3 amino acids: CATSDLTGVQETQYF. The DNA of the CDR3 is TGTGCCACCAGTGATCTGACAGGGGTCCAAGAGACCCAGTACTTC.

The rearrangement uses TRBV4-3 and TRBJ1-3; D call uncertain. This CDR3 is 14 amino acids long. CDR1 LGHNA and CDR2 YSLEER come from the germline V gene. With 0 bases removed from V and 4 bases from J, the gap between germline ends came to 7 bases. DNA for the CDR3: TGCGCCAGCAGCCAAGATTTTCAGGGAAACACCATATATTTT. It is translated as CASSQDFQGNTIYF.

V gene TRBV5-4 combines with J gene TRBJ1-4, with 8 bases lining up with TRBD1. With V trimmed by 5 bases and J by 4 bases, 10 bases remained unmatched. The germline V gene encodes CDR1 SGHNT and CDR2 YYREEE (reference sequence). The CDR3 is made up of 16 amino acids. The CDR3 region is CASSRTTGGINEKLFF. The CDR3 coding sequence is TGTGCCAGCAGTCGGACCACAGGGGGGATTAATGAAAAACTGTTTTTT. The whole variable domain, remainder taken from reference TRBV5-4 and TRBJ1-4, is ETGVTQSPTHLIKTRGQQVTLRCSSQSGHNTVSWYQQALGQGPQFIFQYYREEENGRGNFPPRFSGLQFPNYSSELNVNALELDDSALYLCASSRTTGGINEKLFFGSGTQLSVL.

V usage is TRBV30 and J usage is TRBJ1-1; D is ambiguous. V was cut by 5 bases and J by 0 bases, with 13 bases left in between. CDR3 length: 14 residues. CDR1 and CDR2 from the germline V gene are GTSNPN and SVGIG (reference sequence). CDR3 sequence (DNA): TGTGCCTGGCCCCGTGTTAGGGTGAACACTGAAGCTTTCTTT. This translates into CAWPRVRVNTEAFF.

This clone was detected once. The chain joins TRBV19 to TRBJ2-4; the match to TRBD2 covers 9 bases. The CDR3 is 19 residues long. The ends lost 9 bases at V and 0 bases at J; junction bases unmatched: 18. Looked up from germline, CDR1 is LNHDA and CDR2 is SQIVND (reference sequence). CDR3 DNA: TGTGCCAGGGCGGTAAGGCGCGGGGGGGAACCTCTAGCCAAAAACATTCAGTACTTC. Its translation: CARAVRRGGEPLAKNIQYF. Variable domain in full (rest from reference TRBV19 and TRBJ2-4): DGGITQSPKYLFRKEGQNVTLSCEQNLNHDAMYWYRQDPGQGLRLIYYSQIVNDFQKGDIAEGYSVSREKKESFPLTVTSAQKNPTAFYLCARAVRRGGEPLAKNIQYFGAGTRLSVL.

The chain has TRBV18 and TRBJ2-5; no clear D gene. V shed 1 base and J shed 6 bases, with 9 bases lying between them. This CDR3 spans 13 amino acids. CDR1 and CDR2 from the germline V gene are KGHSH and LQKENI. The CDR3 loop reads CASSPLGRQTQYF. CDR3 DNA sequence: TGTGCCAGCTCACCACTCGGAAGGCAGACCCAGTACTTC.

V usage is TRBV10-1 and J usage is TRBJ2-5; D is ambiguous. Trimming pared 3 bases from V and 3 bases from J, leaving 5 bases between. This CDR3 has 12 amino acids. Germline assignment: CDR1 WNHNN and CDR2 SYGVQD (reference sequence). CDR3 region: CASSDQEETQYF. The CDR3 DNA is TGCGCCAGCAGTGACCAAGAAGAGACCCAGTACTTC.

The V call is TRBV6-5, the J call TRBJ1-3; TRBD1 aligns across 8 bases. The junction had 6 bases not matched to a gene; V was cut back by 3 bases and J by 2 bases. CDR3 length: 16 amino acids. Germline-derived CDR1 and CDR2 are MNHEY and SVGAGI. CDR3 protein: CASSYDRGVTGNTIYF. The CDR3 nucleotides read TGTGCCAGCAGTTATGACAGGGGAGTAACTGGAAACACCATATATTTT.

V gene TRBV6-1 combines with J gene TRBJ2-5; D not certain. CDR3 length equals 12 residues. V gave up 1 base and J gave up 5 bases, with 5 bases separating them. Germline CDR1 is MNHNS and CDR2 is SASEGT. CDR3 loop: CASSEEAETQYF. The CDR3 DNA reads TGTGCCAGCAGTGAAGAGGCGGAGACCCAGTACTTC.

The CDR3 region has the DNA TGCGCCAGCAGCCGGGCCGGACAGAGACAAGAGACCCAGTACTTC. Translation: CASSRAGQRQETQYF. The rearrangement uses TRBV5-1 and TRBJ2-5, with a possible D match to TRBD1 (6 bases). V was cut by 4 bases and J by 2 bases, with 15 bases left in between. The CDR3 has 15 amino acids. Germline V gene sequence: CDR1 SGHRS, CDR2 YFSETQ.

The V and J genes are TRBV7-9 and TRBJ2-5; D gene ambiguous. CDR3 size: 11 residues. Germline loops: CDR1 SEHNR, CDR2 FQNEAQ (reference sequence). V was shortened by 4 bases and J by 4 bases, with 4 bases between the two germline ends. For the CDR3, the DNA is TGTGCCAGCAGCTCCCGAGAGACCCAGTACTTC. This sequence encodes CASSSRETQYF.

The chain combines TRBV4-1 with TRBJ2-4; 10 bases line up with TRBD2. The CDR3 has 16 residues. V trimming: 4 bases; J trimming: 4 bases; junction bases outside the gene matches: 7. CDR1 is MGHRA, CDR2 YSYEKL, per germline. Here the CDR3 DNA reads TGCGCCAGCAGCCGTTTAGCGGGGGGCTTGAAAAACATTCAGTACTTC. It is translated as CASSRLAGGLKNIQYF.

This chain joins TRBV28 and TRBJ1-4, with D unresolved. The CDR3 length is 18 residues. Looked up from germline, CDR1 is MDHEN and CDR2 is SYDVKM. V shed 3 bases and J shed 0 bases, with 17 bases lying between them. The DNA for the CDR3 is TGTGCCAGCAGTTTCCGAATCTATCGACGGGCAACTAATGAAAAACTGTTTTTT. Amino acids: CASSFRIYRRATNEKLFF.

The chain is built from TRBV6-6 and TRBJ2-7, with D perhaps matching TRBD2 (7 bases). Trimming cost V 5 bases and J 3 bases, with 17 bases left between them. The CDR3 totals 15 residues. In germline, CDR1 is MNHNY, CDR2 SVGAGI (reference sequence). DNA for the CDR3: TGTGCCAGCAGTCCGAGGGGGGGCAGCCTCTACGAGCAGTACGTC. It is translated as CASSPRGGSLYEQYV.

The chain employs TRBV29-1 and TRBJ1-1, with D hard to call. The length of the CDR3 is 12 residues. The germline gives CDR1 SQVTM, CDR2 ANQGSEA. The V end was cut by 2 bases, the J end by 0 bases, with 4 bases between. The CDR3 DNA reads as TGCAGCGTTGAACGATTGAACACTGAAGCTTTCTTT. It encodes CSVERLNTEAFF.